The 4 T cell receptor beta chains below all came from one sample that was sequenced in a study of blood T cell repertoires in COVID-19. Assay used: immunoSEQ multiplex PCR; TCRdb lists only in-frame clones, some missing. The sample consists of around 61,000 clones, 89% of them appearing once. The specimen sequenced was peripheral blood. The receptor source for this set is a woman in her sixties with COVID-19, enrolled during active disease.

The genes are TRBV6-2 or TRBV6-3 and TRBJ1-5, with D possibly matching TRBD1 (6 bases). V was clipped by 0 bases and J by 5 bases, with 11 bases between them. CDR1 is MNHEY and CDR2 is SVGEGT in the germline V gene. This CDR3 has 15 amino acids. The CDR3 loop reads CASSYSGASDQPQHF. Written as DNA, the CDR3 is TGTGCCAGCAGTTACTCGGGGGCGTCGGATCAGCCCCAGCATTTT.

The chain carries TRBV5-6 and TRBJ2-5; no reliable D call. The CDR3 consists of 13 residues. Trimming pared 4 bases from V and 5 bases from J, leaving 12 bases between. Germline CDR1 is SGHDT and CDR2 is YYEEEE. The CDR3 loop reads CASSNRPRETQYF. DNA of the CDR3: TGTGCCAGCAGCAACCGTCCGAGGGAGACCCAGTACTTC.

CDR3 nucleotide sequence: TGTGCCAGCAGCGACGACAGATTTTACACTGAAGCTTTCTTT. Translating gives CASSDDRFYTEAFF. This chain uses TRBV5-5 with TRBJ1-1; a weak D match, TRBD1 (5 bases). The germline gives CDR1 SGHKS, CDR2 YYEKEE (reference sequence). The CDR3 runs 14 residues. V lost 4 bases and J 3 bases, leaving 13 bases between the germline ends.

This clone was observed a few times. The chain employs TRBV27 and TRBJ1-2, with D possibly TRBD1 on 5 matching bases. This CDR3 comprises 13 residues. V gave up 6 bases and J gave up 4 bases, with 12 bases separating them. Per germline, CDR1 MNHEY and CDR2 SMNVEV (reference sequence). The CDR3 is CASRFTGAYGYTF. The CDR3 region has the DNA TGTGCCAGCAGATTTACAGGAGCCTATGGCTACACCTTC.